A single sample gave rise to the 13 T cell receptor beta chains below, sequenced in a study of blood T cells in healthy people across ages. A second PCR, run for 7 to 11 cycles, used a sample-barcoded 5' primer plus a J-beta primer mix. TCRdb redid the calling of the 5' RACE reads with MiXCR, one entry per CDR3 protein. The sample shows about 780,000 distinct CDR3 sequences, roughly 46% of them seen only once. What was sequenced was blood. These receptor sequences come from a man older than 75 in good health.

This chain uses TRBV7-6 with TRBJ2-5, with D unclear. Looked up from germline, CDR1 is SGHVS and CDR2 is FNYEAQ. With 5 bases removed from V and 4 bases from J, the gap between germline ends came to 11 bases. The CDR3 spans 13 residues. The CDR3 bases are TGTGCCAGCAGCCCCGTGGGTTCAGAGACCCAGTACTTC. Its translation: CASSPVGSETQYF.

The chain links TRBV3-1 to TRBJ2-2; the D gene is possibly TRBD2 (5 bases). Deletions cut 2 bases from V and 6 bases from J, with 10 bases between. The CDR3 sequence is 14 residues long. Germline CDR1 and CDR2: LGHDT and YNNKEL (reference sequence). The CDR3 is CASSQSRAAGELFF. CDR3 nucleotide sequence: TGTGCCAGCAGCCAATCGAGGGCCGCCGGGGAGCTGTTTTTT.

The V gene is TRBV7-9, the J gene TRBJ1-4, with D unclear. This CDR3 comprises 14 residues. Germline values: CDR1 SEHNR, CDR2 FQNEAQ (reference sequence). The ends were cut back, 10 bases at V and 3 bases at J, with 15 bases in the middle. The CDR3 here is CAIERSSSNEKLFF. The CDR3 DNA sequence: TGTGCCATAGAACGGAGCAGCTCTAATGAAAAACTGTTTTTT.

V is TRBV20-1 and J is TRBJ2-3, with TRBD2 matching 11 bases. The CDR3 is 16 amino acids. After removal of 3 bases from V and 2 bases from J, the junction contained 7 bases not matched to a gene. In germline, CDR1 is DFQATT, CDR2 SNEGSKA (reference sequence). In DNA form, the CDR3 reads TGCAGTGCTAGTAGAGGGACTAGCGGAAACACAGATACGCAGTATTTT. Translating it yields CSASRGTSGNTDTQYF.

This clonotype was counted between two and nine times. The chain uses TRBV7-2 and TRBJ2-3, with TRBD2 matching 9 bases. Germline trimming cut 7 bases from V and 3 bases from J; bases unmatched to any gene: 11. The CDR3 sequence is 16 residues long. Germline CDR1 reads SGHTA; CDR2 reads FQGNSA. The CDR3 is CASKLSSGIWTDTQYF. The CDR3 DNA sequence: TGTGCCAGCAAGCTATCTAGCGGGATTTGGACAGATACGCAGTATTTT.

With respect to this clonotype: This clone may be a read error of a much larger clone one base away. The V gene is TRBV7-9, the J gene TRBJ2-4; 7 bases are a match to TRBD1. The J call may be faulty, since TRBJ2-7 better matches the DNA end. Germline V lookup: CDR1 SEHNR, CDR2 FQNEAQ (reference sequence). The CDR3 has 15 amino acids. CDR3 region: CASSPRTGKTYEQYF. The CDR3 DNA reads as TGTGCCAGCAGCCCAAGGACAGGCAAAACCTACGAGCAGTACTTC.

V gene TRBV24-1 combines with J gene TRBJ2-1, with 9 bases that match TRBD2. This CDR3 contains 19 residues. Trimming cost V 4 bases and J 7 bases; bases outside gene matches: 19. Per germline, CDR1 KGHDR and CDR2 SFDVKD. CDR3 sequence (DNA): TGTGCCACCAGTGACCCCGGAGTAGCGGGAGTATCGGGTTGGAATGAGCAGTTCTTC. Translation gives CATSDPGVAGVSGWNEQFF.

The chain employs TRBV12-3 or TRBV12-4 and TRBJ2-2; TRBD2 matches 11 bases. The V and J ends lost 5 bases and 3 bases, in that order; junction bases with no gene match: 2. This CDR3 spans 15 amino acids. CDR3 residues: CASSQLAGDTGELFF. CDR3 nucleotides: TGTGCCAGCAGTCAACTAGCGGGGGACACCGGGGAGCTGTTTTTT.

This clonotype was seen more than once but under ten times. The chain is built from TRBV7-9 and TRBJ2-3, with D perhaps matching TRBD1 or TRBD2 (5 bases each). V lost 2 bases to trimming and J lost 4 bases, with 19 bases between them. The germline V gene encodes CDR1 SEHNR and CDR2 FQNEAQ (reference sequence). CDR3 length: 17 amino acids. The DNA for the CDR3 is TGTGCCAGCAGCTTACCAGGCGTGGGACGGCTAGCAGATACGCAGTATTTT. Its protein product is CASSLPGVGRLADTQYF.

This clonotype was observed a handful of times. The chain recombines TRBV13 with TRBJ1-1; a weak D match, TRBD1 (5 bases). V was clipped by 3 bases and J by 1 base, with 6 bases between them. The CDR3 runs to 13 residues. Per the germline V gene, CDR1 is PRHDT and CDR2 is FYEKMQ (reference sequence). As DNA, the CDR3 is TGTGCCAGCAGCTTGACAGCGAACACTGAAGCTTTCTTT. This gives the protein CASSLTANTEAFF.

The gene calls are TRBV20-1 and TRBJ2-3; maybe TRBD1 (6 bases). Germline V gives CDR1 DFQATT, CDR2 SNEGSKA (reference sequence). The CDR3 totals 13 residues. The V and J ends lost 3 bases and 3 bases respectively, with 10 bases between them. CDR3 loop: CSASYRATDTQYF. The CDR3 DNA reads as TGCAGTGCTAGTTACAGGGCAACAGATACGCAGTATTTT.

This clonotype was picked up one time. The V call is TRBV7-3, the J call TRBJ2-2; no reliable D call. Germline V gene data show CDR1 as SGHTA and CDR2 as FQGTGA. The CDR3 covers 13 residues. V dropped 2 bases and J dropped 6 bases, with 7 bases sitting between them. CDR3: CASSLSKSGELFF. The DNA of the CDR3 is TGTGCCAGCAGCTTATCTAAGTCCGGGGAGCTGTTTTTT.

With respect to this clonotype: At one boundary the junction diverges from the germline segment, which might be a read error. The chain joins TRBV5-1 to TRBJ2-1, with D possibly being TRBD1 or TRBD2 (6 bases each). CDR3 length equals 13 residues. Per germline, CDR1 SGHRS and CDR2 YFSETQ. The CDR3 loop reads CASSPGGRNVQFF. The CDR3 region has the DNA TGCGCCAGCAGCCCCGGGGGCCGCAATGTGCAGTTCTTC.